What follows are 22 T cell receptor beta chains derived from one specimen sequenced in a study of Tregs in tolerant kidney transplant recipients (dated by TCRdb to between 2018 and 2021). The receptor library was made with the immunoSEQ multiplex PCR assay. TCRdb obtained this table from immuneACCESS and retained in-frame rearrangements with V and J assigned. These tables miss some clones; where compared with another copy, unresolved V genes account for less than half of the shortfall, and the remainder is unexplained. This sample lists under 300,000 clones; about four fifths were detected once. Around 0.68% of the sample is in the top ten clones. Sequencing was done on a sample of CD4+ T cells from blood. These receptors all stem from a human donor in good health.

As DNA, the CDR3 is TGTGCCTGGAGTGCCGGGACTAGCGGGGGTGGGGCCAACGTCCTGACTTTC. This codes for CAWSAGTSGGGANVLTF. This chain links TRBV30 with TRBJ2-6, with 14 positions matching TRBD2. Germline V lookup: CDR1 GTSNPN, CDR2 SVGIG (reference sequence). The CDR3 spans 17 residues. V shed 1 base, J shed 3 bases, and the junction held 2 bases outside the gene matches.

The V and J genes are TRBV11-2 and TRBJ1-2; 12 bases are a match to TRBD1. CDR1 and CDR2 from the germline V gene are SGHAT and FQNNGV. J was trimmed by 8 bases and V by 5 bases; bases with no gene match: 9. This CDR3 has 15 amino acids. In nucleotides, the CDR3 is TGTGCCAGCAGCCCCCGGGGACAGGGGGCGCGCGGCTACACCTTC. This gives the protein CASSPRGQGARGYTF. Combining the CDR3 with reference TRBV11-2 and TRBJ1-2 gives the whole variable domain EAGVAQSPRYKIIEKRQSVAFWCNPISGHATLYWYQQILGQGPKLLIQFQNNGVVDDSQLPKDRFSAERLKGVDSTLKIQPAKLEDSAVYLCASSPRGQGARGYTFGSGTRLTVV.

V and J are TRBV5-1 and TRBJ1-1, with 9 bases identical to TRBD1. Trimming cost V 2 bases and J 1 base; bases outside gene matches: 3. Germline V gene lookup returns CDR1 SGHRS and CDR2 YFSETQ. This CDR3 is 15 amino acids long. CDR3 region: CASSFMGQGNTEAFF. The CDR3 nucleotides are TGCGCCAGCAGCTTTATGGGACAGGGGAACACTGAAGCTTTCTTT.

J is TRBJ2-2 and V is TRBV28; D gene uncertain. Germline V gives CDR1 MDHEN, CDR2 SYDVKM. V lost 3 bases and J 9 bases, leaving 11 bases between the germline ends. This CDR3 is built from 13 residues. The CDR3 region is CASSFSPKRELFF. DNA of the CDR3: TGTGCCAGCAGTTTTTCCCCTAAGCGGGAGCTGTTTTTT.

This clone was found once. The chain employs TRBV4-2 and TRBJ2-7; TRBD2 aligns across 8 bases. The junction had 7 bases not matched to a gene; V was cut back by 1 base and J by 2 bases. Germline V lookup: CDR1 LGHNA, CDR2 YNFKEQ. The CDR3 loop spans 16 amino acids. CDR3 sequence: CASSQVRTGGPYEQYF. The CDR3 DNA reads as TGTGCCAGCAGCCAAGTCCGGACGGGGGGGCCCTACGAGCAGTACTTC.

The chain combines TRBV14 with TRBJ2-5; 9 nucleotides agree with TRBD2. V lost 0 bases to trimming and J lost 3 bases; unmatched junction nucleotides: 5. Germline values: CDR1 SGHDN, CDR2 FVKESK. The CDR3 contains 16 residues. Here the CDR3 reads CASSQDPTSGKETQYF. In DNA, the CDR3 is TGTGCCAGCAGCCAAGATCCGACTAGCGGAAAAGAGACCCAGTACTTC.

In its sample, this clone was seen a few times. The V and J genes are TRBV5-6 and TRBJ1-2; D gene ambiguous. V dropped 0 bases and J dropped 7 bases, with 7 bases sitting between them. Germline assignment: CDR1 SGHDT and CDR2 YYEEEE. The CDR3 loop spans 12 amino acids. CDR3 amino acids: CASSLDYLGYTF. In nucleotides, the CDR3 is TGTGCCAGCAGCTTGGATTATCTTGGCTACACCTTC. Full variable domain (missing parts from reference TRBV5-6 and TRBJ1-2): DAGVTQSPTHLIKTRGQQVTLRCSPKSGHDTVSWYQQALGQGPQFIFQYYEEEERQRGNFPDRFSGHQFPNYSSELNVNALLLGDSALYLCASSLDYLGYTFGSGTRLTVV.

In nucleotides, the CDR3 is TGCGCCAGCAGCCAGACCCGGACAGGGGATGAGCAGTTCTTC. The encoded protein is CASSQTRTGDEQFF. The V gene is TRBV4-1, the J gene TRBJ2-1; 9 bases are a match to TRBD1. Germline V gene sequence: CDR1 MGHRA, CDR2 YSYEKL. This CDR3 has 14 amino acids. Trimming removed 3 bases from V and 8 bases from J; junction bases left unmatched: 5.

The gene calls are TRBV19 and TRBJ1-1; no reliable D call. Germline loops: CDR1 LNHDA, CDR2 SQIVND (reference sequence). This CDR3 region has 16 residues. V gave up 6 bases and J gave up 3 bases, with 20 bases separating them. The CDR3 coding sequence is TGTGCCAGTAGCCCCGCAGTCTTGGGCCGGGACACTGAAGCTTTCTTT. As protein: CASSPAVLGRDTEAFF.

The J gene is TRBJ1-1, the V gene TRBV19, with TRBD1 matching over 7 bases. The CDR3 contains 15 residues. Germline loops: CDR1 LNHDA, CDR2 SQIVND (reference sequence). Trimming cost V 6 bases and J 4 bases; bases outside gene matches: 11. Written as DNA, the CDR3 is TGTGCCAGTAGGCCTACAGGGGCAGGTGGCACTGAAGCTTTCTTT. Translated, it gives CASRPTGAGGTEAFF.

CDR3 coding DNA: TGTGCCAGCAGTTACTGGGCAGGGGGCGGCACTGAAGCTTTCTTT. Protein sequence: CASSYWAGGGTEAFF. V and J are TRBV6-5 and TRBJ1-1; 8 nucleotides match TRBD1. Germline-derived CDR1 and CDR2 are MNHEY and SVGAGI. Trimming cost V 1 base and J 4 bases; bases outside gene matches: 5. There are 15 residues in the CDR3.

The chain employs TRBV4-1 and TRBJ2-7; 7 nucleotides align to TRBD1. The ends lost 4 bases at V and 5 bases at J; junction bases unmatched: 5. CDR1 MGHRA and CDR2 YSYEKL come from the germline V gene. This CDR3 contains 13 residues. CDR3 region: CASSRQGLDEQYF. The CDR3 DNA follows: TGCGCCAGCAGCCGACAGGGATTGGACGAGCAGTACTTC.

The chain couples TRBV5-1 to TRBJ2-5, with D possibly matching TRBD1 (5 bases). Germline lookup yields CDR1 SGHRS and CDR2 YFSETQ. CDR3 length equals 15 residues. The ends were cut back, 0 bases at V and 5 bases at J, with 14 bases in the middle. The CDR3 region has the DNA TGCGCCAGCAGCTTGGGGGGTCCAGGGCCGGAGACCCAGTACTTC. As protein: CASSLGGPGPETQYF.

The rearrangement links TRBV2 to TRBJ2-7; TRBD2 might be the D (5 bases). CDR1 is SNHLY and CDR2 is FYNNEI in the germline V gene. This CDR3 has 13 residues. V was trimmed by 2 bases and J by 3 bases, leaving 8 bases between them. As DNA, the CDR3 is TGTGCCAGCAGTGAAAGTCGGGGCTACGAGCAGTACTTC. It codes for CASSESRGYEQYF.

The V call is TRBV19, the J call TRBJ1-5; the match to TRBD1 covers 7 bases. Germline CDR1 LNHDA, CDR2 SQIVND (reference sequence). Trimming at V came to 3 bases and at J to 3 bases, leaving 8 bases not matched to a gene. The length of the CDR3 is 16 residues. The CDR3 bases are TGTGCCAGTAGTATGACGACAGGGACCCTCAATCAGCCCCAGCATTTT. This gives the protein CASSMTTGTLNQPQHF. Full variable domain (missing parts from reference TRBV19 and TRBJ1-5): DGGITQSPKYLFRKEGQNVTLSCEQNLNHDAMYWYRQDPGQGLRLIYYSQIVNDFQKGDIAEGYSVSREKKESFPLTVTSAQKNPTAFYLCASSMTTGTLNQPQHFGDGTRLSIL.

About this clone itself: Other DNA sequences within the sample encode an identical CDR3. The V call is TRBV18, the J call TRBJ1-1; possible D gene TRBD1, 6 bases. This CDR3 is 15 amino acids long. The V gene's germline CDR1 is KGHSH and CDR2 LQKENI. Trimming removed 6 bases from V and 2 bases from J, with 16 bases in between. CDR3 residues: CASSPGGGGNTEAFF. The CDR3 nucleotides read TGTGCCAGCTCCCCCGGGGGGGGCGGTAACACTGAAGCTTTCTTT.

The rearrangement links TRBV19 to TRBJ1-2; 9 positions agree with TRBD1. CDR1 and CDR2 from the germline V gene are LNHDA and SQIVND (reference sequence). The V gene end was trimmed by 5 bases and the J gene end by 2 bases; junction bases not matched to a gene: 12. The CDR3 totals 17 residues. The CDR3 region is CASSPVRDRVSNYGYTF. CDR3 bases: TGTGCCAGTAGTCCAGTCCGGGACAGGGTTTCCAACTATGGCTACACCTTC.

The chain carries TRBV5-6 and TRBJ1-5; the D is unclear. This CDR3 comprises 14 residues. The V gene's germline CDR1 is SGHDT and CDR2 YYEEEE. With 4 bases removed from V and 0 bases from J, the gap between germline ends came to 8 bases. CDR3 loop: CASSPAYSNQPQHF. DNA of the CDR3: TGTGCCAGCAGCCCCGCATATAGCAATCAGCCCCAGCATTTT.

This clone is a singleton in its sample. The chain is built from TRBV6-1 and TRBJ2-3, with 11 positions matching TRBD2. This CDR3 comprises 16 residues. CDR1 is MNHNS, CDR2 SASEGT, per germline. The V and J ends lost 4 bases and 5 bases, in that order; junction bases with no gene match: 8. CDR3 DNA sequence: TGTGCCAGCAGTGTGCAAACTAGCGGGAGAGGAGATACGCAGTATTTT. This encodes CASSVQTSGRGDTQYF.

The V and J genes are TRBV7-9 and TRBJ1-1; 9 bases line up with TRBD1. CDR3 size: 15 residues. Germline lookup yields CDR1 SEHNR and CDR2 FQNEAQ (reference sequence). J gave up 2 bases and V 5 bases, and 6 bases lay outside the gene matches. Here the CDR3 DNA reads TGTGCCAGCAGCCCGGGGACAGGGTTTAACACTGAAGCTTTCTTT. Amino acid sequence: CASSPGTGFNTEAFF.

J is TRBJ1-3 and V is TRBV4-2; D call uncertain. CDR3 length: 13 amino acids. Germline CDR1 and CDR2: LGHNA and YNFKEQ. V gave up 6 bases and J gave up 7 bases, with 13 bases separating them. The CDR3, as DNA: TGTGCCAGCAGTATAGGGAAACTCAACACCATATATTTT. Translation: CASSIGKLNTIYF.

The chain couples TRBV5-1 to TRBJ1-1, with a possible D match to TRBD1 (5 bases). The germline V gene encodes CDR1 SGHRS and CDR2 YFSETQ. V lost 2 bases to trimming and J lost 4 bases, with 15 bases between them. The CDR3 extends over 15 amino acids. CDR3 sequence reads: CASSFEGLSGTEAFF. The CDR3 coding sequence is TGCGCCAGCAGCTTTGAGGGACTCTCGGGCACTGAAGCTTTCTTT.